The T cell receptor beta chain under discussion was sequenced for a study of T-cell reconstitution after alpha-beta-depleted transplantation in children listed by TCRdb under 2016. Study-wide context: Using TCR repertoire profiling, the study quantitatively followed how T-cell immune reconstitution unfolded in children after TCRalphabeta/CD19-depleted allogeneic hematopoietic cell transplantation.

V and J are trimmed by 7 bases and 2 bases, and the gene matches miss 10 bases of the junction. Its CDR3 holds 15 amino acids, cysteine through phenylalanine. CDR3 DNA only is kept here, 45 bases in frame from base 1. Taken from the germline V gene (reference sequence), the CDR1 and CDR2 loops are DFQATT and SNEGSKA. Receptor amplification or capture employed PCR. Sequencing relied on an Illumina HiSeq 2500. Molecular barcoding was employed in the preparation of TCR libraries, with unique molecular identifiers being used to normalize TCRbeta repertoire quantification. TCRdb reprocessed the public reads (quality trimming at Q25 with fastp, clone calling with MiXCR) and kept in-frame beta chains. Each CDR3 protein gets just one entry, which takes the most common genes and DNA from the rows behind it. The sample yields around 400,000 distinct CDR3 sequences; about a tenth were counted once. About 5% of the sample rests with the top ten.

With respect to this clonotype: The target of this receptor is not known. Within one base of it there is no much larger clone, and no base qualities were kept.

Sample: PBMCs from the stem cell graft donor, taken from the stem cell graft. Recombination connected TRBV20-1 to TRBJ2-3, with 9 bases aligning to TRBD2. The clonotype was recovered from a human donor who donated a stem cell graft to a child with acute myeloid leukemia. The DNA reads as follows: TGCAGTGTGGGGCGGGAGGGCCTTGCCACAGATACGCAGTATTTT. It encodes CSVGREGLATDTQYF.